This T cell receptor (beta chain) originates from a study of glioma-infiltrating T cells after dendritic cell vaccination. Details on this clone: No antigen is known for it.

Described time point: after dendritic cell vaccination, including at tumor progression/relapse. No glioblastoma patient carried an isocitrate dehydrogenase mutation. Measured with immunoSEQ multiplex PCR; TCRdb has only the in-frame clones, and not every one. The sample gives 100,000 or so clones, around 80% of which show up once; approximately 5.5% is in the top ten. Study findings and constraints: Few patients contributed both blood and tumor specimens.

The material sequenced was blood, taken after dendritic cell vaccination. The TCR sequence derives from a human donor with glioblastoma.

The CDR3 loop is CASSDLAGSDTQYF. CDR3 nucleotide sequence: TGCGCCAGCAGTGATCTAGCGGGTTCTGATACGCAGTATTTT. The chain joins TRBV10-1 to TRBJ2-3; 8 nucleotides agree with TRBD2. The CDR3 runs to 14 residues. In germline, CDR1 is WNHNN, CDR2 SYGVQD (reference sequence). V dropped 3 bases and J dropped 6; count of bases not matched to a gene: 5.